Below, 32 T cell receptor beta chains from the same sample are listed, as sequenced in a study of cytomegalovirus exposure and HLA in healthy donors. Sequencing was performed with immunoSEQ multiplex PCR; in TCRdb, only in-frame clones are kept and a portion is missing. The data hold some 60,000 clones, with 90% to 96% observed a single time. The source material was PBMCs. The receptors were gathered from a man between 18 and 29 years old in good health and CMV-seronegative.

The V gene is TRBV28, the J gene TRBJ2-7; 7 positions agree with TRBD2. Germline CDR1 reads MDHEN; CDR2 reads SYDVKM. The V gene end was trimmed by 6 bases and the J gene end by 1 base; junction bases not matched to a gene: 12. This CDR3 is 16 amino acids long. CDR3 loop: CASRKVPSGPSYEQYF. CDR3 DNA: TGTGCCAGCAGAAAGGTTCCTAGCGGTCCTTCCTACGAGCAGTACTTC.

V and J are TRBV11-3 and TRBJ2-1, with TRBD2 identical over 14 bases. The length of the CDR3 is 17 residues. With V trimmed by 3 bases and J by 10 bases, 11 bases remained unmatched. CDR1 and CDR2 from the germline V gene are SGHNT and YENEEA. DNA of the CDR3: TGTGCCAGCAGCTTCGCGACTAGCGGGAGGGCAGAGGGGGAGCAGTTCTTC. The encoded protein is CASSFATSGRAEGEQFF.

This chain connects TRBV5-1 to TRBJ1-1; D unclear. Trimming shortened V by 4 bases and J by 11 bases, and 18 bases separated the two germline ends. The CDR3 length is 13 residues. CDR1 is SGHRS and CDR2 is YFSETQ in the germline V gene. The CDR3 coding sequence is TGCGCCAGCAGCCCGGGGTGGGGAGAGGAGGCTTTCTTT. It is translated as CASSPGWGEEAFF.

The chain has TRBV4-1 and TRBJ1-1; D is perhaps TRBD1 (6 bases). This CDR3 has 14 residues. The germline V and J ends were trimmed by 6 bases and 0 bases, with 11 bases remaining between them. CDR1 is MGHRA and CDR2 is YSYEKL in the germline V gene. CDR3 bases: TGCGCCAGCAGAGAAGGACAGCTGAACACTGAAGCTTTCTTT. Protein: CASREGQLNTEAFF.

The chain combines TRBV28 with TRBJ2-5, with 14 bases that match TRBD2. The CDR3 extends over 16 amino acids. Per germline, CDR1 MDHEN and CDR2 SYDVKM. The V and J ends lost 5 bases and 1 base, in that order; junction bases with no gene match: 3. CDR3 nucleotides: TGTGCCAGCAGTGACGGACTAGCGGGAGGCCAAGAGACCCAGTACTTC. Protein: CASSDGLAGGQETQYF.

This rearrangement joins TRBV5-6 to TRBJ2-7; 10 nucleotides agree with TRBD1. V dropped 5 bases and J dropped 6; count of bases not matched to a gene: 2. The CDR3 contains 12 residues. CDR1 is SGHDT and CDR2 is YYEEEE in the germline V gene. CDR3 sequence (DNA): TGTGCCAGCAGTTGGACAGGGGGCGAGCAGTACTTC. It codes for CASSWTGGEQYF.

The chain recombines TRBV4-1 with TRBJ2-1; the match to TRBD1 covers 11 bases. V lost 3 bases, J lost 10 bases, and 14 bases stayed unmatched. CDR3 size: 17 residues. CDR1 is MGHRA, CDR2 YSYEKL, per germline. This CDR3 reads CASSQRGAGQGALEQFF. For the CDR3, the DNA is TGCGCCAGCAGCCAGCGCGGCGCTGGACAGGGGGCTTTGGAGCAGTTCTTC.

The chain recombines TRBV30 with TRBJ2-5; 7 bases line up with TRBD2. The CDR3 totals 13 residues. Germline V gene sequence: CDR1 GTSNPN, CDR2 SVGIG (reference sequence). Unmatched junction bases numbered 5, after V lost 2 bases and J lost 5 bases. CDR3 amino acids: CAWSTAGSETQYF. In DNA form, the CDR3 reads TGTGCCTGGAGTACAGCGGGAAGTGAGACCCAGTACTTC.

J is TRBJ2-3 and V is TRBV2, with D possibly matching TRBD2 (5 bases). Trimming took 2 bases from V and 4 from J, leaving 7 bases between them. CDR3 length equals 13 residues. Germline assignment: CDR1 SNHLY and CDR2 FYNNEI. This CDR3 reads CASSEYGADTQYF. CDR3 nucleotides: TGTGCCAGCAGTGAATACGGGGCAGATACGCAGTATTTT.

The rearrangement uses TRBV10-3 and TRBJ1-1; 12 nucleotides align to TRBD1. From germline, CDR1 is ENHRY and CDR2 SYGVKD. This CDR3 is built from 15 residues. The J segment lost 5 bases and the V segment lost 10 bases, leaving 11 bases of the junction unmatched. CDR3 protein: CATGTGGNLGTEAFF. Written as DNA, the CDR3 is TGTGCCACCGGGACAGGGGGCAATCTCGGGACTGAAGCTTTCTTT.

The chain couples TRBV5-1 to TRBJ2-7; possible D gene TRBD1, 6 bases. CDR1 and CDR2 (germline): SGHRS, YFSETQ. This CDR3 has 14 amino acids. The V gene lost 0 bases and the J gene lost 1 base, with 8 bases spanning the gap. The CDR3 DNA sequence: TGCGCCAGCAGCTTGGACAGGGTATCCTACGAGCAGTACTTC. This translates into CASSLDRVSYEQYF.

The J gene is TRBJ2-5, the V gene TRBV28; unclear D gene. The CDR3 totals 14 residues. Trimming cost V 6 bases and J 4 bases, with 15 bases left between them. Germline V CDR1 and CDR2: MDHEN, SYDVKM. The DNA for the CDR3 is TGTGCCAGCAGCAGCCGCGGAAAAGGAGAGACCCAGTACTTC. It yields the protein CASSSRGKGETQYF.

The chain has TRBV19 and TRBJ2-3; TRBD2 is a possible D gene (5 bases). Trimming removed 10 bases at V and 1 base at J, with 18 bases between. From germline, CDR1 is LNHDA and CDR2 SQIVND (reference sequence). The CDR3 covers 15 residues. The CDR3 here is CATQARGTGTDTQYF. The CDR3 DNA sequence: TGTGCCACCCAAGCCCGGGGTACCGGCACAGATACGCAGTATTTT.

V gene TRBV4-1 combines with J gene TRBJ2-5; 7 nucleotides align to TRBD1. The V and J ends lost 5 bases and 2 bases, in that order; junction bases with no gene match: 8. CDR1 is MGHRA and CDR2 is YSYEKL in the germline V gene. The CDR3 length is 15 residues. The chain's CDR3 is CASSSRLGQQETQYF. CDR3 DNA sequence: TGCGCCAGCAGCTCCCGTCTGGGACAGCAAGAGACCCAGTACTTC.

The chain is built from TRBV28 and TRBJ2-7; a weak D match, TRBD1 (6 bases). The CDR3 extends over 15 amino acids. Trimming cost V 7 bases and J 4 bases, with 20 bases left between them. The germline CDR1 and CDR2 sequences are MDHEN and SYDVKM. This CDR3 is CASTTAGQPLYEQYF. CDR3 nucleotide sequence: TGTGCCAGCACAACTGCAGGACAGCCGCTATACGAGCAGTACTTC.

V usage is TRBV4-1 and J usage is TRBJ1-1, with a weak D call TRBD1 (5 bases). Germline-derived CDR1 and CDR2 are MGHRA and YSYEKL. The CDR3 covers 17 residues. The V gene lost 0 bases and the J gene lost 0 bases, with 14 bases spanning the gap. The CDR3 spells CASSQDRDRTLNTEAFF. CDR3 bases: TGCGCCAGCAGCCAAGATCGCGACAGAACTTTGAACACTGAAGCTTTCTTT.

This chain links TRBV6-1 with TRBJ1-5; TRBD1 agrees at 10 bases. V lost 6 bases to trimming and J lost 9 bases; unmatched junction nucleotides: 11. This CDR3 spans 15 amino acids. In germline, CDR1 is MNHNS, CDR2 SASEGT. The CDR3 bases are TGTGCCAGCAGGACCGGGACAGGGGAGGCCCGGCCCCAGCATTTT. Amino acid sequence: CASRTGTGEARPQHF.

In DNA, the CDR3 is TGTGCCAGCAGCTGGGACTTACAAGAGACCCAGTACTTC. Translating it yields CASSWDLQETQYF. The rearrangement links TRBV7-9 to TRBJ2-5; perhaps TRBD2 as D (6 bases). CDR3 length equals 13 residues. Germline CDR1 and CDR2: SEHNR and FQNEAQ (reference sequence). V dropped 4 bases and J dropped 2 bases, with 8 bases sitting between them.

The chain uses TRBV4-3 and TRBJ2-1; 16 bases align to TRBD2. With V trimmed by 1 base and J by 2 bases, 8 bases remained unmatched. The CDR3 spans 20 residues. Germline CDR1 and CDR2: LGHNA and YSLEER. This CDR3 reads CASSQGLPGLAGGPYNEQFF. CDR3 nucleotides: TGCGCCAGCAGCCAAGGCCTACCGGGACTAGCGGGAGGGCCCTACAATGAGCAGTTCTTC.

Here the CDR3 reads CASSVDAGTRIHEQYF. CDR3 DNA: TGTGCCAGCAGCGTAGATGCGGGCACCAGGATCCACGAGCAGTACTTC. The chain uses TRBV9 and TRBJ2-7, with a tentative D call TRBD2 (5 bases). The CDR3 is made up of 16 amino acids. The V gene's germline CDR1 is SGDLS and CDR2 YYNGEE. The V end lost 0 bases, the J end lost 5 bases, and 18 bases lay between the germline ends.

The rearrangement uses TRBV7-9 and TRBJ1-2, with 9 positions matching TRBD1. Germline V gene lookup returns CDR1 SEHNR and CDR2 FQNEAQ (reference sequence). V trimming: 3 bases; J trimming: 5 bases; junction bases outside the gene matches: 4. The CDR3 length is 14 residues. DNA of the CDR3: TGTGCCAGCAGCTTGGACAGGGGAGGGTATGGCTACACCTTC. This encodes CASSLDRGGYGYTF. The full variable domain, completed using reference TRBV7-9 and TRBJ1-2, is DTGVSQNPRHKITKRGQNVTFRCDPISEHNRLYWYRQTLGQGPEFLTYFQNEAQLEKSRLLSDRFSAERPKGSFSTLEIQRTEQGDSAMYLCASSLDRGGYGYTFGSGTRLTVV.

The J gene is TRBJ2-7, the V gene TRBV28; 8 bases line up with TRBD2. The CDR3 contains 16 residues. Germline V gives CDR1 MDHEN, CDR2 SYDVKM. Germline trimming cut 6 bases from V and 3 bases from J; bases unmatched to any gene: 13. CDR3 coding DNA: TGTGCCAGCAGGTACAACACACTAGCGGAGGTCTACGAGCAGTACTTC. Translated: CASRYNTLAEVYEQYF.

J is TRBJ2-2 and V is TRBV11-1; D might be TRBD2 (5 bases). In germline, CDR1 is SGHAT, CDR2 FQDESV (reference sequence). V was trimmed by 5 bases and J by 6 bases, leaving 13 bases between them. CDR3 length: 14 amino acids. The CDR3 reads CASSPYGVSGELFF. The CDR3 region has the DNA TGTGCCAGCAGCCCTTACGGGGTGTCCGGGGAGCTGTTTTTT.

The chain combines TRBV19 with TRBJ2-1; 7 nucleotides align to TRBD1. The CDR3 is 15 amino acids. V was clipped by 3 bases and J by 0 bases; unmatched bases: 2. The germline V gene encodes CDR1 LNHDA and CDR2 SQIVND (reference sequence). CDR3 sequence: CASSIEGASYNEQFF. DNA of the CDR3: TGTGCCAGTAGTATTGAGGGGGCCTCCTACAATGAGCAGTTCTTC.

In regard to this clone: Other nucleotide sequences from this sample produce the same CDR3. This chain connects TRBV18 to TRBJ1-5; D perhaps matches TRBD1 (5 bases). Germline V gene sequence: CDR1 KGHSH, CDR2 LQKENI. The CDR3 extends over 15 amino acids. Between the trimmed V and J ends, which lost 1 base and 0 bases, there was a span of 7 bases. The CDR3 spells CASSPQGNSNQPQHF. Written as DNA, the CDR3 is TGTGCCAGCTCACCACAGGGGAATAGCAATCAGCCCCAGCATTTT. Variable domain in full (rest from reference TRBV18 and TRBJ1-5): NAGVMQNPRHLVRRRGQEARLRCSPMKGHSHVYWYRQLPEEGLKFMVYLQKENIIDESGMPKERFSAEFPKEGPSILRIQQVVRGDSAAYFCASSPQGNSNQPQHFGDGTRLSIL.

This chain uses TRBV5-6 with TRBJ1-5, with D maybe TRBD1 (5 bases). The CDR3 runs 16 residues. Germline assignment: CDR1 SGHDT and CDR2 YYEEEE. V lost 3 bases to trimming and J lost 1 base, with 14 bases between them. CDR3 region: CASSWGGRASNQPQHF. CDR3 DNA sequence: TGTGCCAGCAGCTGGGGGGGTCGGGCAAGCAATCAGCCCCAGCATTTT.

The chain links TRBV28 to TRBJ2-5; TRBD1 aligns across 8 bases. V was clipped by 5 bases and J by 1 base; unmatched bases: 3. This CDR3 contains 14 residues. The germline V gene encodes CDR1 MDHEN and CDR2 SYDVKM. CDR3 DNA sequence: TGTGCCAGCAGTCCGGGGACAGGCCAAGAGACCCAGTACTTC. Its protein is CASSPGTGQETQYF.

This chain links TRBV2 with TRBJ2-7; D is ambiguous. Trimming pared 5 bases from V and 1 base from J, leaving 12 bases between. The germline V gene has CDR1 SNHLY and CDR2 FYNNEI. The length of the CDR3 is 14 residues. This CDR3 reads CASSFDWISYEQYF. CDR3 DNA: TGTGCCAGCAGTTTCGACTGGATATCCTACGAGCAGTACTTC.

The chain recombines TRBV29-1 with TRBJ2-7; 9 bases are shared with TRBD1. The length of the CDR3 is 13 residues. V lost 4 bases, J lost 3 bases, and 4 bases stayed unmatched. Germline loops: CDR1 SQVTM, CDR2 ANQGSEA. This CDR3 reads CSVGETGGYEQYF. CDR3 DNA sequence: TGCAGCGTTGGAGAGACAGGGGGCTACGAGCAGTACTTC.

The chain links TRBV4-1 to TRBJ1-4; tentative D call: TRBD1 (5 bases). Germline V gene sequence: CDR1 MGHRA, CDR2 YSYEKL. V gave up 4 bases and J gave up 0 bases, with 15 bases separating them. The CDR3 runs 17 residues. The CDR3 bases are TGCGCCAGCAGCCTTGACAGCTATCTATCAACTAATGAAAAACTGTTTTTT. As protein: CASSLDSYLSTNEKLFF.

This sequence joins TRBV28 and TRBJ2-4; D perhaps matches TRBD1 (6 bases). The germline V gene encodes CDR1 MDHEN and CDR2 SYDVKM. Trimming took off 6 bases at V and 1 base at J, with 22 bases between the two ends. This CDR3 region has 18 residues. The CDR3 coding sequence is TGTGCCAGCAGCCTGACCACATCCAGGGGACCCGCCAAAAACATTCAGTACTTC. This encodes CASSLTTSRGPAKNIQYF.

The chain links TRBV11-2 to TRBJ1-4; D is unclear. The V gene lost 0 bases and the J gene lost 4 bases, with 12 bases spanning the gap. The CDR3 is 16 amino acids. The germline CDR1 and CDR2 sequences are SGHAT and FQNNGV. The CDR3 region is CASSLERRRSNEKLFF. For the CDR3, the DNA is TGTGCCAGCAGCTTAGAAAGGCGGCGGAGTAATGAAAAACTGTTTTTT. The whole variable domain, remainder taken from reference TRBV11-2 and TRBJ1-4, is EAGVAQSPRYKIIEKRQSVAFWCNPISGHATLYWYQQILGQGPKLLIQFQNNGVVDDSQLPKDRFSAERLKGVDSTLKIQPAKLEDSAVYLCASSLERRRSNEKLFFGSGTQLSVL.